This is a list of T cell receptor beta chains from one sample in a study of blood T cell repertoires in COVID-19. Data came from immunoSEQ multiplex PCR; TCRdb stores just in-frame clones and leaves some out. This table holds 150,000 to 200,000 clones, over 80% found once. Sequencing was done on a sample of peripheral blood. Receptors originate from a woman between 70 and 85 years old with COVID-19, enrolled during active disease. CDR3s include the opening cysteine and the closing phenylalanine or tryptophan. Each record gives: V gene, clone size, D gene, J gene, CDR3 protein, CDR3 DNA. D genes are given only for firm matches. Size tells how often a clone was seen (once, few, many) or the class of an expanded clone, and some rows leave it out.

v_call: TRBV19
clone_size: -
d_call: -
j_call: TRBJ1-1
cdr3_aa: CASSVDIRAKAFF
cdr3_nt: TGTGCCAGTAGTGTGGACATACGAGCAAAGGCTTTCTTT

v_call: TRBV10-3
clone_size: once
d_call: TRBD1
j_call: TRBJ2-1
cdr3_aa: CATKPGQGFNEQFF
cdr3_nt: TGTGCCACCAAGCCGGGACAGGGGTTTAATGAGCAGTTCTTC

v_call: TRBV5-1
clone_size: few
d_call: TRBD1
j_call: TRBJ1-1
cdr3_aa: CASSPRTGLNTEAFF
cdr3_nt: TGCGCCAGCAGCCCACGGACAGGGCTGAACACTGAAGCTTTCTTT

v_call: TRBV5-5
clone_size: -
d_call: TRBD1
j_call: TRBJ1-2
cdr3_aa: CASRWTGGAPYGYTF
cdr3_nt: TGTGCCAGCAGATGGACAGGGGGCGCACCCTATGGCTACACCTTC

v_call: TRBV10-3
clone_size: -
d_call: TRBD2
j_call: TRBJ2-1
cdr3_aa: CAISDGLAGGVSYNEQFF
cdr3_nt: TGTGCCATCAGTGACGGACTAGCGGGAGGAGTCTCCTACAATGAGCAGTTCTTC

v_call: TRBV4-3
clone_size: -
d_call: -
j_call: TRBJ1-1
cdr3_aa: CASSQDRARPLEAFF
cdr3_nt: TGCGCCAGCAGCCAAGATCGCGCCAGGCCACTTGAAGCTTTCTTT

v_call: TRBV5-1
clone_size: -
d_call: -
j_call: TRBJ2-6
cdr3_aa: CASSFRPGGANVLTF
cdr3_nt: TGCGCCAGCAGCTTCCGGCCGGGGGGGGCCAACGTCCTGACTTTC

v_call: TRBV7-9
clone_size: few
d_call: -
j_call: TRBJ1-2
cdr3_aa: CASTGGVGYTF
cdr3_nt: TGTGCCAGCACCGGGGGGGTTGGCTACACCTTC

v_call: TRBV5-1
clone_size: -
d_call: -
j_call: TRBJ1-6
cdr3_aa: CASSLAPARDNSPLHF
cdr3_nt: TGCGCCAGCAGCTTGGCTCCCGCCCGGGATAATTCACCCCTCCACTTT

v_call: TRBV9
clone_size: many
d_call: TRBD2
j_call: TRBJ2-1
cdr3_aa: CASEGGLAGENEQFF
cdr3_nt: TGTGCCAGCGAAGGGGGGCTAGCGGGAGAAAATGAGCAGTTCTTC

v_call: TRBV18
clone_size: -
d_call: -
j_call: TRBJ2-3
cdr3_aa: CASSPRKWEAPQRDTQYF
cdr3_nt: TGTGCCAGCTCACCACGAAAGTGGGAGGCCCCTCAAAGAGATACGCAGTATTTT

v_call: TRBV12-3/TRBV12-4
clone_size: -
d_call: -
j_call: TRBJ2-7
cdr3_aa: CASSLDRQYF
cdr3_nt: TGTGCCAGCAGTTTAGACAGGCAGTACTTC

v_call: TRBV7-9
clone_size: -
d_call: TRBD1
j_call: TRBJ2-7
cdr3_aa: CASSRYQTGLLDEQYF
cdr3_nt: TGTGCCAGCAGCCGTTACCAGACAGGGCTTTTGGACGAGCAGTACTTC

v_call: TRBV28
clone_size: -
d_call: TRBD2
j_call: TRBJ2-1
cdr3_aa: CASSSTSGYNEQFF
cdr3_nt: TGTGCCAGCAGTTCGACTAGCGGGTACAATGAGCAGTTCTTC

v_call: TRBV6-5
clone_size: -
d_call: -
j_call: TRBJ2-1
cdr3_aa: CASSPGSQYNEQFF
cdr3_nt: TGTGCCAGCAGTCCGGGGTCCCAATACAATGAGCAGTTCTTC

v_call: TRBV7-2
clone_size: -
d_call: -
j_call: TRBJ1-1
cdr3_aa: CASSLQENTEAFF
cdr3_nt: TGTGCCAGCAGCTTACAGGAGAACACTGAAGCTTTCTTT

v_call: TRBV25-1
clone_size: -
d_call: -
j_call: TRBJ2-3
cdr3_aa: CASTSGKYTDTQYF
cdr3_nt: TGTGCCAGTACGAGCGGAAAATACACAGATACGCAGTATTTT

v_call: TRBV27
clone_size: -
d_call: TRBD2
j_call: TRBJ2-5
cdr3_aa: CASSLRERLAGELGARETQYF
cdr3_nt: TGTGCCAGCAGTTTAAGGGAGAGACTAGCGGGAGAGTTAGGGGCAAGAGAGACCCAGTACTTC

v_call: TRBV19
clone_size: -
d_call: -
j_call: TRBJ2-4
cdr3_aa: CASSYRGGKGSIQYF
cdr3_nt: TGTGCCAGTAGCTATCGAGGGGGTAAGGGGAGCATTCAGTACTTC

v_call: TRBV10-3
clone_size: -
d_call: TRBD2
j_call: TRBJ2-2
cdr3_aa: CAISFSLAGGDTGELFF
cdr3_nt: TGTGCCATCAGTTTTTCCCTAGCGGGAGGGGACACCGGGGAGCTGTTTTTT

v_call: TRBV24-1
clone_size: -
d_call: -
j_call: TRBJ1-5
cdr3_aa: CATSASGEGDNQPQHF
cdr3_nt: TGTGCCACCAGTGCCTCAGGGGAAGGAGACAATCAGCCCCAGCATTTT

v_call: TRBV15
clone_size: -
d_call: -
j_call: TRBJ2-7
cdr3_aa: CATSRDQPGTYEQYF
cdr3_nt: TGTGCCACCAGCAGAGATCAGCCGGGGACCTACGAGCAGTACTTC